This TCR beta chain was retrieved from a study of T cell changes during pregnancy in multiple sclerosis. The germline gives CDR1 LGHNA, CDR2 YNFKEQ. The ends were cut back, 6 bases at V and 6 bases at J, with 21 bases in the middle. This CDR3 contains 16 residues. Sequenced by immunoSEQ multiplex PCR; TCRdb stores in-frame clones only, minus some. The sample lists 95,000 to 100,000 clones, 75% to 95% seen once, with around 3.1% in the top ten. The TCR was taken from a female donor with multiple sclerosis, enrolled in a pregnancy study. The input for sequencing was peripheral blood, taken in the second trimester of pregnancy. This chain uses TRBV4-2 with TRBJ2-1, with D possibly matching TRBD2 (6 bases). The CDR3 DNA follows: TGTGCCAGCAGTCTCAGGACGGGAGCGGGCGTCAATGAGCAGTTCTTC. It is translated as CASSLRTGAGVNEQFF.